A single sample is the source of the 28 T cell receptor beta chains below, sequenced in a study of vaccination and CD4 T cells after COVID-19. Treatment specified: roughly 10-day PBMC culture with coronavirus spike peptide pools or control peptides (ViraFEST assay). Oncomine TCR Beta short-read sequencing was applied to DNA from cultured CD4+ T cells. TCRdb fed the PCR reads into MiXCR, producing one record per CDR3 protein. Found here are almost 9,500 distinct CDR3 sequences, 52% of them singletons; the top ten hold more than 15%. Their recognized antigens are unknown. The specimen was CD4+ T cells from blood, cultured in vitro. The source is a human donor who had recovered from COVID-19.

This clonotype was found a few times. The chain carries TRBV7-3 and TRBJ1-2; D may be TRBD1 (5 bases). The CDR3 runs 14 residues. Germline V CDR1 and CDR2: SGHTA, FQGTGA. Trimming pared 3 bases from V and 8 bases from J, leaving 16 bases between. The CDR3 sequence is CASSLEGRGTGYTF. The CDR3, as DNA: TGTGCCAGCAGCTTGGAGGGGCGGGGAACGGGCTACACCTTC.

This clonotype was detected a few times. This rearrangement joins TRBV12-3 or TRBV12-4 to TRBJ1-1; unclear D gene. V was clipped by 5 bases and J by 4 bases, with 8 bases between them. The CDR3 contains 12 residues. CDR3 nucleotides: TGTGCCAGCAGTGAAGGGCGCACTGAAGCTTTCTTT. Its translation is CASSEGRTEAFF.

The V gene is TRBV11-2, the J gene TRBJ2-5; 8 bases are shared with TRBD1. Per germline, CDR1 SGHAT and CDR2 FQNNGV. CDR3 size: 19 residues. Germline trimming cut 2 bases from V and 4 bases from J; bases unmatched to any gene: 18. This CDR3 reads CASSLYRARGRRTGETQYF. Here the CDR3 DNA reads TGTGCCAGCAGCTTATATCGAGCCAGGGGGCGCAGGACAGGAGAGACCCAGTACTTC.

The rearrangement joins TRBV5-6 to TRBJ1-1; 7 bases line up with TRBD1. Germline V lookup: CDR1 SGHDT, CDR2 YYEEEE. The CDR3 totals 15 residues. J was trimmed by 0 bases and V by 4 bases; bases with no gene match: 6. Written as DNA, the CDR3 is TGTGCCAGCAGCCCGACGACAGGGCTGAACACTGAAGCTTTCTTT. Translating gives CASSPTTGLNTEAFF.

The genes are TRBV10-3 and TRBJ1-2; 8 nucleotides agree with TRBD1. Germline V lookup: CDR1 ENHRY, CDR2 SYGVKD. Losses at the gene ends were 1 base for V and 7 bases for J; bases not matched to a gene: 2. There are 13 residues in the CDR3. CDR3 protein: CAISEWTGLGYTF. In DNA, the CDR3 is TGTGCCATCAGTGAGTGGACAGGGCTTGGCTACACCTTC.

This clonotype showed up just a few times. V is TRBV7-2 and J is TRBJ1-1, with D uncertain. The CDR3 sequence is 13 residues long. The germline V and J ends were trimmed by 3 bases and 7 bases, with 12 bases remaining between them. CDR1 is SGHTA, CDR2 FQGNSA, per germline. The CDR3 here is CASSLRPLLEAFF. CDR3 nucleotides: TGTGCCAGCAGCTTGCGGCCACTGCTTGAAGCTTTCTTT.

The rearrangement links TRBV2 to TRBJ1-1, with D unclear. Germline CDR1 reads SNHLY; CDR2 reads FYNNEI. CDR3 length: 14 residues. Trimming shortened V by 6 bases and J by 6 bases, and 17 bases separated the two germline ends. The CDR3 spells CASRMDAAVPEAFF. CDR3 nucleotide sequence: TGTGCCAGCAGGATGGACGCCGCTGTCCCTGAAGCTTTCTTT.

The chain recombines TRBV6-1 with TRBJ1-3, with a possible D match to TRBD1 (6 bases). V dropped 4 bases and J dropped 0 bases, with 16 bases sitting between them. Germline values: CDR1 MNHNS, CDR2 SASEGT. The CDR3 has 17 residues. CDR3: CASSASPGGPSGNTIYF. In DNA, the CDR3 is TGTGCCAGCAGTGCTAGCCCTGGGGGCCCCTCTGGAAACACCATATATTTT.

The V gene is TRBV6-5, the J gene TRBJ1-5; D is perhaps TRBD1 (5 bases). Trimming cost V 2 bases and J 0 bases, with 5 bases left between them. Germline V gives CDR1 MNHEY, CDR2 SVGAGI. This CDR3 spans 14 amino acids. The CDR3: CASSYRGSNQPQHF. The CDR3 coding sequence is TGTGCCAGCAGTTACAGGGGTAGCAATCAGCCCCAGCATTTT.

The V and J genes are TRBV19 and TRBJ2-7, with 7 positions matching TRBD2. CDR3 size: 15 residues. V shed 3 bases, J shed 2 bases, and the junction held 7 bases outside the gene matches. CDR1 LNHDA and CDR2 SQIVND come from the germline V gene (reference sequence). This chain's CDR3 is CASSISVGGTYEQYF. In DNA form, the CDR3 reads TGTGCCAGTAGTATTTCGGTGGGGGGGACCTACGAGCAGTACTTC.

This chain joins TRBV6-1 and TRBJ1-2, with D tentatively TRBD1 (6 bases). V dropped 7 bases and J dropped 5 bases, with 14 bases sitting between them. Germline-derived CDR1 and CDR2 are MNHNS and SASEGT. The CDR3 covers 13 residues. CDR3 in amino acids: CASTSTGGYGYTF. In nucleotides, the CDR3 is TGTGCCAGCACCTCGACAGGAGGTTATGGCTACACCTTC.

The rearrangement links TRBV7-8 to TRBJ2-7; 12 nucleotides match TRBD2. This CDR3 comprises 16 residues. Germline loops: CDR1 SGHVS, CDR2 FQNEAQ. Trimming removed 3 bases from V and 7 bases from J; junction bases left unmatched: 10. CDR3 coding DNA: TGTGCCAGCAGCTTCAGGGGACTAGCGGGCTTGGGGGAGCAGTACTTC. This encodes CASSFRGLAGLGEQYF.

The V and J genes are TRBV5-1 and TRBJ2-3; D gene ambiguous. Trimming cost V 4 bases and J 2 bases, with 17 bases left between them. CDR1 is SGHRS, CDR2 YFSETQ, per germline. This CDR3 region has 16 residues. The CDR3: CASSPGWEIATDTQYF. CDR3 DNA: TGCGCCAGCAGCCCTGGTTGGGAAATAGCCACAGATACGCAGTATTTT.

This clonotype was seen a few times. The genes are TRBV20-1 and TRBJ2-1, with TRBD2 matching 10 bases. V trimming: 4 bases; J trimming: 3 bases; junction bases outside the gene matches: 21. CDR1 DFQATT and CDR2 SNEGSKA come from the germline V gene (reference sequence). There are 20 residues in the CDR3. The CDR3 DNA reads TGCAGTGCTACGAAGGGGAGCGGGAGGGCCTACCTAGGTGGCTACAATGAGCAGTTCTTC. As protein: CSATKGSGRAYLGGYNEQFF.

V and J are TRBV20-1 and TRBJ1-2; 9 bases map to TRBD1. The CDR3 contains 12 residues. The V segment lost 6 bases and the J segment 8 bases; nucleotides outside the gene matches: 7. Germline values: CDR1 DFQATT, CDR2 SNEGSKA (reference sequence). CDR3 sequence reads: CSAPQGAGGYTF. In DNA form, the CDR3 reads TGCAGTGCACCACAGGGGGCAGGGGGCTACACCTTC.

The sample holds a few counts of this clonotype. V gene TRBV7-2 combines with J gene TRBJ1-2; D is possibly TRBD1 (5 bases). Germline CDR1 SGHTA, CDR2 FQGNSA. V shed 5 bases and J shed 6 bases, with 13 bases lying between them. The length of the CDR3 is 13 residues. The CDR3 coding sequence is TGTGCCAGCAGCCCGCGTGGAGGGGATGGCTACACCTTC. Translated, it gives CASSPRGGDGYTF.

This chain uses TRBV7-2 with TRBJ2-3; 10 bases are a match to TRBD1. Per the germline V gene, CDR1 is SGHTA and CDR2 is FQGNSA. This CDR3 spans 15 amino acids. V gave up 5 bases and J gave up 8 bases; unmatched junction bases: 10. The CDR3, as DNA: TGTGCCAGCAGCAACCCCCCGACAGGGGGCGGTACGCAGTATTTT. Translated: CASSNPPTGGGTQYF.

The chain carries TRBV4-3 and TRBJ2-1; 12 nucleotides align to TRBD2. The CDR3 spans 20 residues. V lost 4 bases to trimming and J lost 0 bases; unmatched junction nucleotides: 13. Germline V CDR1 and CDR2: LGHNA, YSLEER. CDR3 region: CASSLAWASGGASSYNEQFF. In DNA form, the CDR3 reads TGCGCCAGCAGCCTCGCGTGGGCTAGCGGGGGGGCCAGCTCCTACAATGAGCAGTTCTTC.

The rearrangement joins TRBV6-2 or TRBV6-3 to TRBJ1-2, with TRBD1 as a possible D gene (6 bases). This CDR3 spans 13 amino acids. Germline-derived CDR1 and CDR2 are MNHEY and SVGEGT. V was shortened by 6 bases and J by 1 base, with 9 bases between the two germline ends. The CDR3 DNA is TGTGCCAGCAGGATGGACAGTAACTATGGCTACACCTTC. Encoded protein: CASRMDSNYGYTF.

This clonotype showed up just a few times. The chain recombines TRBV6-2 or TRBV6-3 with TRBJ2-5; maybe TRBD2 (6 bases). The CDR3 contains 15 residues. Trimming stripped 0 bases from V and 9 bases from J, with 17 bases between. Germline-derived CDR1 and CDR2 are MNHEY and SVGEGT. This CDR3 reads CASSYSPQAWGAQYF. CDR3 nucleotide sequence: TGTGCCAGCAGTTACTCCCCCCAGGCCTGGGGGGCCCAGTACTTC.

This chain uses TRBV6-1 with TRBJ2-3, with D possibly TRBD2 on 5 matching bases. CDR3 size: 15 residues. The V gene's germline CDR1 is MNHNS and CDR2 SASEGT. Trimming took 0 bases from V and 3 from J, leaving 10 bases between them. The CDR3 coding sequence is TGTGCCAGCAGTGAAGCGCCGGGGTCAACAGATACGCAGTATTTT. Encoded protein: CASSEAPGSTDTQYF.

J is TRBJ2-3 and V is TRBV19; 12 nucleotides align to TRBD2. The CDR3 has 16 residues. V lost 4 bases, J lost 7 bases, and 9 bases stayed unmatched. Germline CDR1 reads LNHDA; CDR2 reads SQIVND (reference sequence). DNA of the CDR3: TGTGCCAGTAGTACCCCAGGACTAGCGGGAAGAAATACGCAGTATTTT. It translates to CASSTPGLAGRNTQYF.

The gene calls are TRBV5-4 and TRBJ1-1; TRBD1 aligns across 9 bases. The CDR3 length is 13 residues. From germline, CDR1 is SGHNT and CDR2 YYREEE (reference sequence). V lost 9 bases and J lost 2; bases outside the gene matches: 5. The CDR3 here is CATGQGINTEAFF. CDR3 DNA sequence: TGTGCCACCGGACAGGGGATAAACACTGAAGCTTTCTTT.

CDR3 DNA: TGCAGTGCTAGAGTGTTGGGGTTGAACACTGAAGCTTTCTTT. Translation: CSARVLGLNTEAFF. The V gene is TRBV20-1, the J gene TRBJ1-1; no firm D call. V gave up 1 base and J gave up 0 bases, with 9 bases separating them. The CDR3 runs 14 residues. Per the germline V gene, CDR1 is DFQATT and CDR2 is SNEGSKA (reference sequence).

The CDR3 DNA sequence: TGTGCCTGTCAAGCCCCAAAACAGGGGCTCCATGGCTACACCTTC. This translates into CACQAPKQGLHGYTF. The rearrangement joins TRBV30 to TRBJ1-2; 7 nucleotides align to TRBD1. Germline CDR1 reads GTSNPN; CDR2 reads SVGIG (reference sequence). The CDR3 totals 15 residues. Unmatched junction bases numbered 16, after V lost 6 bases and J lost 6 bases.

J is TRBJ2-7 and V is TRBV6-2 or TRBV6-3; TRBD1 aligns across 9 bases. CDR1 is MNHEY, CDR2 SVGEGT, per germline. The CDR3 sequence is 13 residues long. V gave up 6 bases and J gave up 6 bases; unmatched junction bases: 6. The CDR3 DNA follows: TGTGCCAGCAGACAGGGGGCTAAAGGCGAGCAGTACTTC. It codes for CASRQGAKGEQYF.

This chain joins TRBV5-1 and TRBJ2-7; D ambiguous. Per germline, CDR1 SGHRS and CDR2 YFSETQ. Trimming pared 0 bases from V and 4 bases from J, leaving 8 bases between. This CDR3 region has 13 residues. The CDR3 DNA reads TGCGCCAGCAGCTTGGCCCGGCCATACGAGCAGTACTTC. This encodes CASSLARPYEQYF.

CDR3 loop: CASSLLTNTGELFF. Written as DNA, the CDR3 is TGCGCCAGCAGCTTGCTGACGAACACCGGGGAGCTGTTTTTT. The chain has TRBV5-1 and TRBJ2-2, with D unresolved. CDR1 is SGHRS and CDR2 is YFSETQ in the germline V gene. The CDR3 length is 14 residues. The ends were cut back, 1 base at V and 0 bases at J, with 4 bases in the middle.